This entry concerns a single T cell receptor (beta chain). Its antigen is not identified. A multiplex PCR was run with 60 Vbeta primers and 13 Jbeta primers. Some clones are missing from TCRdb's copy, which holds only in-frame ones; the method was immunoSEQ multiplex PCR. In the table there are 100,000 or so clones, 76% of which are singletons. After removal of 4 bases from V and 4 bases from J, the junction contained 11 bases not matched to a gene. The CDR3 contains 16 residues. This record comes from a study of cytomegalovirus exposure and HLA in healthy donors. In the study overall: Tens of millions of unique TCR sequences came from HLA-typed donors in an early release.

Findings and limits, study-wide: It was assumed in the presence/absence analyses that sequencing depth was roughly uniform across donors. Analysis was performed later, and it showed HLA-associated TCR beta chains to be more clonally expanded than equally common others. Generally TCR sequences proved uncommon, though certain public TCRs appeared in numerous donors.

What was sequenced was PBMCs. The TCR sequence derives from a man aged 40-49 years in good health and CMV-seropositive. This sequence joins TRBV5-3 and TRBJ1-1; 9 bases match TRBD1. TRBV5-3 is an ORF, and what it does is uncertain. CDR3 amino acids: CARSVDRGKEGTEAFF. In nucleotides, the CDR3 is TGTGCCAGAAGCGTGGACAGGGGAAAGGAAGGCACTGAAGCTTTCTTT.